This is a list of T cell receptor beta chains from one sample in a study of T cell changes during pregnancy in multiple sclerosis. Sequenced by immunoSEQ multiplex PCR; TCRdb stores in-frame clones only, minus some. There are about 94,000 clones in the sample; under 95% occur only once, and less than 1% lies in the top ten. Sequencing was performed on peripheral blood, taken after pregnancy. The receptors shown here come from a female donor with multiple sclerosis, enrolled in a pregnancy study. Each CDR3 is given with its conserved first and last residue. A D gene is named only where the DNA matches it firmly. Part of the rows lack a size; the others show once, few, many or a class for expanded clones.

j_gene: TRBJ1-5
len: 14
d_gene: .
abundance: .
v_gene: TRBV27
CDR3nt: TGTGCCAGCAGTTCCGGGCGGGTTGATCAGCCCCAGCATTTT
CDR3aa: CASSSGRVDQPQHF

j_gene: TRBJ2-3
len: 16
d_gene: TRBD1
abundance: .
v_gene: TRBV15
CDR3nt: TGTGCCACCAGCAGAGAGGGCGCACAGGGGGAAAATACGCAGTATTTT
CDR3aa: CATSREGAQGENTQYF

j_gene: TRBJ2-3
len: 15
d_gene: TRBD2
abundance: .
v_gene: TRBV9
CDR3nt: TGTGCCAGCAGCGTAGGCGGGAGATGGACAGATACGCAGTATTTT
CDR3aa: CASSVGGRWTDTQYF

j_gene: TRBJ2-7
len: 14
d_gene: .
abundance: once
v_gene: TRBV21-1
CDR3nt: TGTGCCAGCAGCAAAGCGGGACAGAACTACGAGCAGTACTTC
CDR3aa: CASSKAGQNYEQYF

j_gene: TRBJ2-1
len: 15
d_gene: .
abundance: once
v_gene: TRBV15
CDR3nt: TGTGCCACCAGCAGAGATATGGGCAGATACAATGAGCAGTTCTTC
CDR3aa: CATSRDMGRYNEQFF

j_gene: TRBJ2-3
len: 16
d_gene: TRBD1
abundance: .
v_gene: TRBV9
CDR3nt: TGTGCCAGCAGCACCAGACAGGGGAGGTTAGGAGATACGCAGTATTTT
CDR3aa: CASSTRQGRLGDTQYF

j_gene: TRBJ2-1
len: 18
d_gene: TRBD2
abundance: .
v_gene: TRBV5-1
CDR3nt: TGCGCCAGCAGCTTGCTTGAAGGACTAGCGGGTCCCGGAGGTGAGCAGTTCTTC
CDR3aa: CASSLLEGLAGPGGEQFF

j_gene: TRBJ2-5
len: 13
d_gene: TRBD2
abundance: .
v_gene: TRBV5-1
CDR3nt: TGCGCCAGCGGGGCGGGAGTCCAAGAGACCCAGTACTTC
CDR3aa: CASGAGVQETQYF

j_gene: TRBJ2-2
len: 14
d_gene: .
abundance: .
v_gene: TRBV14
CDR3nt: TGTGCCAGCAGCCAAGACGTGACAACCGGGGAGCTGTTTTTT
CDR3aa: CASSQDVTTGELFF

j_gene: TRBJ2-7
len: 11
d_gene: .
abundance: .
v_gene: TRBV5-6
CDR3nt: TGTGCCAGCAGCCTTGGGCGTAAACAGTACTTC
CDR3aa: CASSLGRKQYF

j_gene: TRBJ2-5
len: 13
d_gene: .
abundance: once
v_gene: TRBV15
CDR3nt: TGTGCCACCGAAGCGAGCTTTAGGGAGACCCAGTACTTC
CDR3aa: CATEASFRETQYF

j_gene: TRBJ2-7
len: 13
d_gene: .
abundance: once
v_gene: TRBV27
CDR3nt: TGTGCCAGCAGTCATCCATCAGGGGGGGAGCAGTACTTC
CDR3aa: CASSHPSGGEQYF

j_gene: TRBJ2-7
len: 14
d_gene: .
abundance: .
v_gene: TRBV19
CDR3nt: TGTGCCAGTAGTATCGGAGGGGAATTTTACGAGCAGTACTTC
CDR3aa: CASSIGGEFYEQYF

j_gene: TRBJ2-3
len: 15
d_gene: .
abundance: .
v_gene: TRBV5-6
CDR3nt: TGTGCCAGCAGCTTGAAGGGCAGGGGAGCAGATACGCAGTATTTT
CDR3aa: CASSLKGRGADTQYF

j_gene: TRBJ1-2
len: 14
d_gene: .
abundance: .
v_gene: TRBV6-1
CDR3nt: TGTGCCAGCAGTTCCCCCGACAGGTACTATGGCTACACCTTC
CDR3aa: CASSSPDRYYGYTF

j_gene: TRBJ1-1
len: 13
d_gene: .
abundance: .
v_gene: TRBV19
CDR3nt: TGTGCCAGTAGTACCGCCCAGGGGAGAGAAGCTTTCTTT
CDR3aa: CASSTAQGREAFF

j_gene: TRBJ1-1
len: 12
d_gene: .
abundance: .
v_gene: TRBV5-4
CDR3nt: TGTGCCAGCAGCCCAGGGGTTACTGAAGCTTTCTTT
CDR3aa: CASSPGVTEAFF

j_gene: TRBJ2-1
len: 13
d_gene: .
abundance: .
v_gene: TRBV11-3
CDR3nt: TGTGCCAGCAGCTTGAGGCGAATCGGTGAGCAGTTCTTC
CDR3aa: CASSLRRIGEQFF

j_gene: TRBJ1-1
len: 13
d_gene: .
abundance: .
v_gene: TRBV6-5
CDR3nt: TGTGCCAGCAGACAGGGTATTATAACTGAAGCTTTCTTT
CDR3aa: CASRQGIITEAFF

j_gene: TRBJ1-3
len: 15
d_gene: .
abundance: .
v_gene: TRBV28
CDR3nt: TGTGCCAGCAGTTTGATAGTAGGGAGAGGAAACACCATATATTTT
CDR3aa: CASSLIVGRGNTIYF

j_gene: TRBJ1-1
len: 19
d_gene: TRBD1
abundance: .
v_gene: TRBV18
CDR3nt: TGTGCCAGCACCCAACGGGGAAGACAGGGCTGGGTAGTGAACACTGAAGCTTTCTTT
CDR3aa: CASTQRGRQGWVVNTEAFF

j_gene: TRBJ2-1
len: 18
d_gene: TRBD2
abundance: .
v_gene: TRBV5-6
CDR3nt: TGTGCCAGCACCAACGAATATAGCGGGAGGGCGGCCTACAATGAGCAGTTCTTC
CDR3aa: CASTNEYSGRAAYNEQFF

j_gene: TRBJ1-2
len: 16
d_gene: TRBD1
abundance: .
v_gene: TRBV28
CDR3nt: TGTGCCAGCAGTGACAGGGCTGGCCGTGGGAACTATGGCTACACCTTC
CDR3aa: CASSDRAGRGNYGYTF

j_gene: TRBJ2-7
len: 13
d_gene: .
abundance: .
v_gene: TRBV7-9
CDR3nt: TGTGCCAGCAGCACTTACCAGGGGAACGAGCAGTACTTC
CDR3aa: CASSTYQGNEQYF

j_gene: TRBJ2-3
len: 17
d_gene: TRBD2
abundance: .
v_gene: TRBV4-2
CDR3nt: TGTGCCAGCAGCCAAGTCGGAGCGGGAGGGCCGACAGATACGCAGTATTTT
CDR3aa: CASSQVGAGGPTDTQYF

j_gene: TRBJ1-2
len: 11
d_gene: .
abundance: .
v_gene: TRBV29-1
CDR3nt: TGCAGCGTTGAATATCTCTATGGCTACACCTTC
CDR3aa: CSVEYLYGYTF

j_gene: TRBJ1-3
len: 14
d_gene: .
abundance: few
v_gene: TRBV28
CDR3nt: TGTGCCAGCAGTGGCAGGGGCTCTGGAAACACCATATATTTT
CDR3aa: CASSGRGSGNTIYF

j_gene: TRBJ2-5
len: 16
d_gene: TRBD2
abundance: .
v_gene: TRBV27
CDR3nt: TGTGCCAGCAGCCATCAAAGCGGGAGGGCCATCCAGACCCAGTACTTC
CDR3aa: CASSHQSGRAIQTQYF

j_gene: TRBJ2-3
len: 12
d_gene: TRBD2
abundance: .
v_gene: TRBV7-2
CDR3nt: TGTGCCAGCAGCCGGGGGGCAGATACGCAGTATTTT
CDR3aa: CASSRGADTQYF

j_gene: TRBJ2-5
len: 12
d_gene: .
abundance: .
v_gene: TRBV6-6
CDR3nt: TGTGCCAGCAGACCCGCGGGAGAGACCCAGTACTTC
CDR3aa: CASRPAGETQYF

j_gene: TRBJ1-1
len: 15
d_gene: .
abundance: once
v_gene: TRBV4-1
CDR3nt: TGCGCCAGCAGCCAAGTCTTGCTAGGGAACACTGAAGCTTTCTTT
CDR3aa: CASSQVLLGNTEAFF

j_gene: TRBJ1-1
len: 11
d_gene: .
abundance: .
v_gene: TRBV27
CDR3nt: TGTGCCAGCAGATCAAGCAGGGGAGCTTTCTTT
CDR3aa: CASRSSRGAFF

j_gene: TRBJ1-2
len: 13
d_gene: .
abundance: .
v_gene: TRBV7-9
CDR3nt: TGTGCCAGCAGCCAGGTCCCCGGTGCTGGCTACACCTTC
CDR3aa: CASSQVPGAGYTF

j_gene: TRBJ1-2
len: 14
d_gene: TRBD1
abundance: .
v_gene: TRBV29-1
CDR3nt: TGCAGCGTTGAAGGGGGAGGGACAGGGTATGGCTACACCTTC
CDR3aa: CSVEGGGTGYGYTF

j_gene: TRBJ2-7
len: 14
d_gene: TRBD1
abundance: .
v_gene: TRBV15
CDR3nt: TGTGCCACCAGCAGAGATAGGGGGCAATACGAGCAGTACTTC
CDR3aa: CATSRDRGQYEQYF

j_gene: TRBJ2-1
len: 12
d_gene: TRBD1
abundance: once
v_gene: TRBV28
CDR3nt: TGTGCCAGCTGGGACAGCAGTGTGGAGCAGTTCTTC
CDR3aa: CASWDSSVEQFF

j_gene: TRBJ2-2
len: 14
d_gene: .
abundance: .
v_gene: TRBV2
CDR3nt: TGTGCCAGCAGTGCGGGAGCGAACACCGGGGAGCTGTTTTTT
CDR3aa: CASSAGANTGELFF

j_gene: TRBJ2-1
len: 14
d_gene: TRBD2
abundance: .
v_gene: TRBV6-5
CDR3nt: TGTGCCAGCAGCCTCGAACTAGCGCGAGGGGAGCAGTTCTTC
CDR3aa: CASSLELARGEQFF

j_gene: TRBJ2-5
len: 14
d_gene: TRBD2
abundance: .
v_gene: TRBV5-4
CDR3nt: TGTGCCAGCAGCTCAATAGCGGGAGCGGAGACCCAGTACTTC
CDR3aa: CASSSIAGAETQYF

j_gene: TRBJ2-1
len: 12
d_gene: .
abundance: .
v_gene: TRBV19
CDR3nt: TGTGCCAGTAGTATAGGCGGGGTTGAGCAGTTCTTC
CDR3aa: CASSIGGVEQFF

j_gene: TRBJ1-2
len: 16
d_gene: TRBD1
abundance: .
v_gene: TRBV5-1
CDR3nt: TGCGCCAGCAGCTTGGTTGGCGACAGGGGGCCGGGCGGCTACACCTTC
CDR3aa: CASSLVGDRGPGGYTF

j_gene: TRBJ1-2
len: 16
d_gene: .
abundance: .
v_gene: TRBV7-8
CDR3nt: TGTGCCAGCAGCTTAAGTCGAGGGCAAGCTAACTATGGCTACACCTTC
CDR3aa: CASSLSRGQANYGYTF

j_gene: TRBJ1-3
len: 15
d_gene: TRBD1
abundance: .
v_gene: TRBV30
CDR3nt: TGTGCCTGGAGGAAGGGACAGGCCTCTGGAAACACCATATATTTT
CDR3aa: CAWRKGQASGNTIYF

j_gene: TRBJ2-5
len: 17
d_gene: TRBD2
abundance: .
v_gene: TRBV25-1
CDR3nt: TGTGCCAGCAGTGATCTTAGGCGGGGGAACGTGGGAGAGACCCAGTACTTC
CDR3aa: CASSDLRRGNVGETQYF

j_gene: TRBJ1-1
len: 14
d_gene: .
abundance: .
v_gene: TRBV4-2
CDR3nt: TGTGCCAGCAGTCAGCTAGGGGAGAACACTGAAGCTTTCTTT
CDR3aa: CASSQLGENTEAFF

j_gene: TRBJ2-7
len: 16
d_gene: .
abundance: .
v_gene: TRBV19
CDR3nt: TGTGCCAGTAGTATCTCTGGCGCCCCTAGCTCCTACGAGCAGTACTTC
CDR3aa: CASSISGAPSSYEQYF

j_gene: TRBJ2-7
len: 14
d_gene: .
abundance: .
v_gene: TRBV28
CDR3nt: TGTGCCAGCAGGCCCTCTAGGGTGGGGAGCGAGCAGTACTTC
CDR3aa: CASRPSRVGSEQYF

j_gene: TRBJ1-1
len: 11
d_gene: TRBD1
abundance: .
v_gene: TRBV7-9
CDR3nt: TGTGCCAGCAGGAGGGGGCCCGAAGCTTTCTTT
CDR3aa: CASRRGPEAFF

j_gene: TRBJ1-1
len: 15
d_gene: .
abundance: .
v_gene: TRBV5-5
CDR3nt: TGTGCCAGCAGCTCTAGGGACTCTGCGAACACTGAAGCTTTCTTT
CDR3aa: CASSSRDSANTEAFF

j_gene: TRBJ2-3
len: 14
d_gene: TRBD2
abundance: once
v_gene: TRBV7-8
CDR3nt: TGTGCCAGCAGCCCAGCGGGAGTCATAGATACGCAGTATTTT
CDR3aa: CASSPAGVIDTQYF

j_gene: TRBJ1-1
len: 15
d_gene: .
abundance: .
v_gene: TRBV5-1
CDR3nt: TGCGCCAGCAGCCTATTCGACAGCCTGAACACTGAAGCTTTCTTT
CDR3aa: CASSLFDSLNTEAFF

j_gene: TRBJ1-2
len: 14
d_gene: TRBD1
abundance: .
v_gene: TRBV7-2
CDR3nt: TGTGCCAGCAGCCAGACGACAGGGGACTATGGCTACACCTTC
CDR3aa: CASSQTTGDYGYTF

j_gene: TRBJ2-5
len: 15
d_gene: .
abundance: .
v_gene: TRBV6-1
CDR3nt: TGTGCCAGCAGTGAAGCGCAGTCTGGGCCAGAGACCCAGTACTTC
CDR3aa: CASSEAQSGPETQYF

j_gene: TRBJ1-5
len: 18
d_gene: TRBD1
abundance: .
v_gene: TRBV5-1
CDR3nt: TGCGCCAGCAGCTTGGTTCCTTCGACAGGGGCTAGCAATCAGCCCCAGCATTTT
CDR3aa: CASSLVPSTGASNQPQHF

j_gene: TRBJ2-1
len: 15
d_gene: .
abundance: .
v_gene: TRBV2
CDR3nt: TGTGCCAGCAGTGAGGTCCTCAGCTCCTACAATGAGCAGTTCTTC
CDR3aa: CASSEVLSSYNEQFF

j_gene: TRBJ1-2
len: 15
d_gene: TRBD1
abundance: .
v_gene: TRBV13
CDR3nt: TGTGCCAGCAGCTTTGGGACAGGGGGCGCGGGCGGCTACACCTTC
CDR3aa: CASSFGTGGAGGYTF

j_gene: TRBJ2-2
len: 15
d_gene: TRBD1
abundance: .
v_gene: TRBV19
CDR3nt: TGTGCCAGTAGTATGGGACAGGGGATGAGCGGGGAGCTGTTTTTT
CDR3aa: CASSMGQGMSGELFF